The present entry profiles one T cell receptor (beta chain) with its context. The antigen is undetermined. Germline CDR1 and CDR2: MDHEN and SYDVKM. The CDR3 has 15 residues. V was pared by 5 bases and J by 2 bases, with 14 bases between. The data were obtained in a study of post-analysis software for immune sequencing data. The overall study: Patients with relapsing-remitting, secondary progressive and progressive-relapsing multiple sclerosis courses were all represented.

Unique molecular identifiers tagged the TCR beta cDNA libraries. Via MiXCR, TCRdb re-called the PCR reads, giving one row per CDR3 protein. The sample lists hundreds of thousands of distinct CDR3 sequences, 25% to 30% occurring once. General observations from the study: People with multiple sclerosis had a significantly lower normalized Chao1 diversity than controls did. Higher frequency in patients than in controls was seen for roughly five TRBV segments, with TRBV5-6, TRBV5-1 and TRBV20-1 among them.

This TCR came from a girl aged 5-17 years with multiple sclerosis. The material sequenced was blood. The rearrangement links TRBV28 to TRBJ2-3, with D tentatively TRBD2 (6 bases). The CDR3 sequence is CASSPGREVTDTQYF. The CDR3 bases are TGTGCCAGCAGTCCGGGCAGGGAGGTCACAGATACGCAGTATTTT.